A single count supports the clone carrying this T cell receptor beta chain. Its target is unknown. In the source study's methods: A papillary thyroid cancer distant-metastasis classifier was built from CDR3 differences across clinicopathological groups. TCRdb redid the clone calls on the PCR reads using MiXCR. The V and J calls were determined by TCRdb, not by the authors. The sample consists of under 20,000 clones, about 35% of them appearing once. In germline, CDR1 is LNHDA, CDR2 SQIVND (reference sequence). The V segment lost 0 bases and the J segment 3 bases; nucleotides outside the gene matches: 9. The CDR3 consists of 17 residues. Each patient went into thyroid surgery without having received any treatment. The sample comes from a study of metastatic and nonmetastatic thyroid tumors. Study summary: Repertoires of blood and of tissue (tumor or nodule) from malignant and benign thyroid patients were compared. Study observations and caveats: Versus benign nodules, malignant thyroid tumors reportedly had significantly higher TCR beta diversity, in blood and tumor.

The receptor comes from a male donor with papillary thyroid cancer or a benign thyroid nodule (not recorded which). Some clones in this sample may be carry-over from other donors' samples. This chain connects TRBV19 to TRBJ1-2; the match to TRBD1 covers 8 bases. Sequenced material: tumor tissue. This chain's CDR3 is CASSIDRAQGDDYGYTF. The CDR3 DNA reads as TGTGCCAGTAGTATAGATCGGGCACAGGGGGATGACTATGGCTACACCTTC.